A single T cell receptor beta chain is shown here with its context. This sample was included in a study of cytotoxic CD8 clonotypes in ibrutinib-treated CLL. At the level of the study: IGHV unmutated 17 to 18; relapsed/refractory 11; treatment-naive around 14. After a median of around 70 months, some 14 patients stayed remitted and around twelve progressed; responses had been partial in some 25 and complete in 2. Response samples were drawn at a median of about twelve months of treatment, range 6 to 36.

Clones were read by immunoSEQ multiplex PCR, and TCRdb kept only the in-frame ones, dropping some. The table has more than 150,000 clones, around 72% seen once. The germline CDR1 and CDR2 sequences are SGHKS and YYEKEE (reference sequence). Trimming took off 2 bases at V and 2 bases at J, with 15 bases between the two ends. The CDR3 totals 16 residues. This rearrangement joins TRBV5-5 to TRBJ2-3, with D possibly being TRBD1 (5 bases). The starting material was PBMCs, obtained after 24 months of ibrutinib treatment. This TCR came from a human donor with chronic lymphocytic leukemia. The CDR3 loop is CASSFSGRAYTDTQYF. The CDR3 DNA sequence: TGTGCCAGCAGCTTTTCCGGCAGGGCATACACAGATACGCAGTATTTT.